The entry that follows covers one T cell receptor (beta chain) sequence. Trimming took 0 bases from V and 9 from J; bases not matched to a gene: 20. The V gene's germline CDR1 is MGHRA and CDR2 YSYEKL. The CDR3 consists of 19 residues. Sequenced by immunoSEQ multiplex PCR; TCRdb stores in-frame clones only, minus some. This table holds 300,000 to 400,000 clones, around nine tenths found once. The data were taken from a study of blood T cell repertoires in COVID-19. Study context: Whether acute or convalescent, the COVID-19 samples came from the United States, Italy and Spain. The cDNA or gDNA used as material had been derived from T cells, B-cell-depleted T cells, or PBMCs.

The TCR originated in a man between 50 and 59 years old with active or convalescent COVID-19. Sequencing used peripheral blood. The genes are TRBV4-1 and TRBJ2-7; TRBD1 aligns across 10 bases. The CDR3 DNA reads as TGCGCCAGCAGCCAAGATCTTAAAGGAGGGACAGGGGCCCCTTTTAGGCAGTACTTC. As protein: CASSQDLKGGTGAPFRQYF.